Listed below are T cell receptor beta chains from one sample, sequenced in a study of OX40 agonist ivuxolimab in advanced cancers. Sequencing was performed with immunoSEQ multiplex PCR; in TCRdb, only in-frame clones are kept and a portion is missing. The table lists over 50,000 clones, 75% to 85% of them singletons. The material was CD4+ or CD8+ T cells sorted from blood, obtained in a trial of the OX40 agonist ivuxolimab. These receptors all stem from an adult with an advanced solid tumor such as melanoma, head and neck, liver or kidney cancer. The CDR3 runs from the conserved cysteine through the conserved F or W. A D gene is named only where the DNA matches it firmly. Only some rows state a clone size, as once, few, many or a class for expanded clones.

TGTGCCATCAGCTCGACGGGACAGGGGGTTGGAGATACGCAGTATTTT | CAISSTGQGVGDTQYF | TRBD1 | once | TRBJ2-3 | TRBV10-3
TGTGCCAGCAGCTTGCGAGTTGTAGCCAGGAGCGAGCAGTTCTTC | CASSLRVVARSEQFF | . | . | TRBJ2-1 | TRBV5-8
TGCAGCGTGGAATTATATGGCTACACCTTC | CSVELYGYTF | . | . | TRBJ1-2 | TRBV29-1
TGCGCCAGCAGCTCTGGACAGGGGAGGTTTGGCTACACCTTC | CASSSGQGRFGYTF | TRBD1 | . | TRBJ1-2 | TRBV5-1
TGTGCCAGCTCACCACCTAATACAAGGCAGGACACTGAAGCTTTCTTT | CASSPPNTRQDTEAFF | . | . | TRBJ1-1 | TRBV18
TGTGCCACCAGCAGACAGGGGGCTAATGAAAAACTGTTTTTT | CATSRQGANEKLFF | TRBD1 | once | TRBJ1-4 | TRBV15
TGTGCCAGCAGCGGCCATGGACAGTACTACGAGCAGTACTTC | CASSGHGQYYEQYF | . | once | TRBJ2-7 | TRBV5-6
TGTGCCAGCAGTTCCCCCTACGAGCAGTACTTC | CASSSPYEQYF | . | once | TRBJ2-7 | TRBV6-5
TGTGCCAGCAGGACGGACCCCTACAATGAGCAGTTCTTC | CASRTDPYNEQFF | . | . | TRBJ2-1 | TRBV6-5
TGTGCCTGGAGTCGTACATGGGGTGAAGCTTTCTTT | CAWSRTWGEAFF | . | few | TRBJ1-1 | TRBV30
TGTGCCAGCAGATCCGTAGCGGGGTCCTACGAGCAGTACTTC | CASRSVAGSYEQYF | TRBD2 | . | TRBJ2-7 | TRBV7-8
TGTGCCAGCAGCTTAGGTAGCGGACCATCATATGAGCAGTTCTTC | CASSLGSGPSYEQFF | . | . | TRBJ2-1 | TRBV11-2
TGTGCCAGTAGCCAGGGGGCTGGTAACACTGAAGCTTTCTTT | CASSQGAGNTEAFF | TRBD1 | . | TRBJ1-1 | TRBV19
TGCGCCAGCAGCTTGGAGCCTAGCGGGAGTTACGAGCAGTACTTC | CASSLEPSGSYEQYF | TRBD2 | . | TRBJ2-7 | TRBV5-1
TGTGCCAGCCATCGGGGACAGGGACCTTCACCCCTCCACTTT | CASHRGQGPSPLHF | TRBD1 | . | TRBJ1-6 | TRBV10-3
TGTGCCACCAGCAGAGATAGGGGGGCGGCTGAAGCTTTCTTT | CATSRDRGAAEAFF | . | . | TRBJ1-1 | TRBV15
TGTGCAAACGGAAATCAGGGGCCCACCTACAATGAGCAGTTCTTC | CANGNQGPTYNEQFF | . | . | TRBJ2-1 | TRBV6-1
TGTGCCATCAGTGATCCTGGTCAGGATGGCACAGATACGCAGTATTTT | CAISDPGQDGTDTQYF | . | . | TRBJ2-3 | TRBV10-3
TGCGCCAGCAGCTTGGGGCAGGAGTCCTACGAGCAGTACTTC | CASSLGQESYEQYF | . | few | TRBJ2-7 | TRBV5-1
TGTGCCAGCTCCTTAGCGGGAGACTACGAGCAGTACTTC | CASSLAGDYEQYF | TRBD2 | few | TRBJ2-7 | TRBV18
TGCGCCAGCAGTGAGGGACAGAGTATCTCCTATAATTCACCCCTCCACTTT | CASSEGQSISYNSPLHF | . | . | TRBJ1-6 | TRBV10-2
TGTGCCAGCAGTTTACGGAGGGGTAGCAATCAGCCCCAGCATTTT | CASSLRRGSNQPQHF | . | once | TRBJ1-5 | TRBV27
TGTGCCAGCAGGCGGGGCGGGCCCCAGCATTTT | CASRRGGPQHF | . | . | TRBJ1-5 | TRBV6-1
TGTGCCAGATCCAGGGACCATGAAAACATTCAGTACTTC | CARSRDHENIQYF | . | . | TRBJ2-4 | TRBV19
TGTGCCAGCAGCTCACCCCAGAACACTGAAGCTTTCTTT | CASSSPQNTEAFF | . | . | TRBJ1-1 | TRBV28
TGTGCCAGTAGTATAACGGCTAGCGGGGCAGATACGCAGTATTTT | CASSITASGADTQYF | TRBD2 | . | TRBJ2-3 | TRBV19
TGCGCCAGCAGCACGGGGTCAGGGCTAGCTAACTACGAGCAGTACTTC | CASSTGSGLANYEQYF | . | . | TRBJ2-7 | TRBV5-1
TGCAGCGTAGGGACGGCGATTTACGAGCAGTACTTC | CSVGTAIYEQYF | . | few | TRBJ2-7 | TRBV29-1
TGTGCCAGCACCCGACAGGGCGCCGAAGCTTTCTTT | CASTRQGAEAFF | TRBD1 | . | TRBJ1-1 | TRBV6-1
TGTGCCACCACCGAGGGGATTGCGGTTCATGAGCAGTTCTTC | CATTEGIAVHEQFF | . | . | TRBJ2-1 | TRBV19
TGCACCAGCAGCCTCGGACTCCTGTTGGAGACCCAGTACTTC | CTSSLGLLLETQYF | . | . | TRBJ2-5 | TRBV1
TGTGCCAGCAGCCCCTTAGCGGGGGGCTTTTACACAGATACGCAGTATTTT | CASSPLAGGFYTDTQYF | TRBD2 | . | TRBJ2-3 | TRBV4-2
TGTGCCAGCAGCTTGGGTCCCCCAAGGGGCTACACCTTC | CASSLGPPRGYTF | . | . | TRBJ1-2 | TRBV5-6
TGTGCCAGCAGTGCCCGGGGGGGATCGGGGAGGGGAGATACGCAGTATTTT | CASSARGGSGRGDTQYF | TRBD2 | . | TRBJ2-3 | TRBV6-1
TGTGCCAGCAGTGATTCCGGAGGCTGGGAGCAGTACTTC | CASSDSGGWEQYF | . | many | TRBJ2-7 | TRBV2
TGCAGCGTTGGGCACCTTAACTATGGCTACACCTTC | CSVGHLNYGYTF | . | . | TRBJ1-2 | TRBV29-1
TGTGCCAGCAGTTATCCCGACGGCACCGGGGAGCTGTTTTTT | CASSYPDGTGELFF | . | once | TRBJ2-2 | TRBV6-5
TGTGCCTGGAGTGTACAGAGTGAGCAGTTCTTC | CAWSVQSEQFF | . | . | TRBJ2-1 | TRBV30
TGTGCCAGCAGCTACGACTCCGTGGGGGAGCTGTTTTTT | CASSYDSVGELFF | . | . | TRBJ2-2 | TRBV7-8
TGTGCCACCAGCAGACCCCTTTCGGTGGGGACAGGGTCCTACAATGAGCAGTTCTTC | CATSRPLSVGTGSYNEQFF | TRBD1 | once | TRBJ2-1 | TRBV15
TGTGCCAGCATGGGGGACTCTGTAGCCTCCTACGAGCAGTACTTC | CASMGDSVASYEQYF | . | . | TRBJ2-7 | TRBV6-1
TGTGCCAGCAGCTTTCGGGAGGGAGATACGCAGTATTTT | CASSFREGDTQYF | TRBD2 | . | TRBJ2-3 | TRBV5-5
TGTGCCAGCCAACAGGGGGCCGGGCAGCCCCAGCATTTT | CASQQGAGQPQHF | TRBD1 | . | TRBJ1-5 | TRBV2
TGCGCCAGCAGCTTGGTAGCGGGATTGGGCACCGGGGAGCTGTTTTTT | CASSLVAGLGTGELFF | TRBD2 | . | TRBJ2-2 | TRBV5-1
TGTGCCAGCAGCGTAGAATCTTTGGAGGGGTACTATGGCTACACCTTC | CASSVESLEGYYGYTF | . | few | TRBJ1-2 | TRBV9
TGTGCCAGCAGTTTTACAGGGCTCGGAGAGGAAAAACTGTTTTTT | CASSFTGLGEEKLFF | . | . | TRBJ1-4 | TRBV27
TGTGCCAGCAGCTGGACTAGCCAGGAGACCCAGTACTTC | CASSWTSQETQYF | TRBD2 | . | TRBJ2-5 | TRBV6-5
TGTGCCTGGAGTGATCTCTACTGGACTAGCGGGAGGACGAACACCGGGGAGCTGTTTTTT | CAWSDLYWTSGRTNTGELFF | TRBD2 | . | TRBJ2-2 | TRBV30
TGTGCCAGCAGTGACAGACAGCCTCCGTATGGCTACACCTTC | CASSDRQPPYGYTF | . | once | TRBJ1-2 | TRBV6-6
TGTGCCAGCAACGGTGGCAGTCAAGTCACAGATACGCAGTATTTT | CASNGGSQVTDTQYF | . | . | TRBJ2-3 | TRBV2
TGTGCCAGCAGCTTAATGCGGGGCCCGCAGTTCTTC | CASSLMRGPQFF | . | . | TRBJ2-1 | TRBV7-2
TGTGCCTGGAGTCCAGCGACTAGCGCGGCGCAGTATTTT | CAWSPATSAAQYF | TRBD2 | few | TRBJ2-3 | TRBV30
TGTGCCAGCAGTTATAGGTCGACAGGGAGGGTCACTGAAGCTTTCTTT | CASSYRSTGRVTEAFF | TRBD1 | . | TRBJ1-1 | TRBV6-5